The 32 T cell receptor beta chains given below trace back to one sample, sequenced in a study of T cell repertoires in cytomegalovirus infection. TCRdb re-derived calls from the reads in MiXCR, one entry per CDR3 protein. There are under 200,000 distinct CDR3 sequences in the sample; 8% to 10% occur only once, and about 5% lies in the top ten. Sequenced material: PBMCs. The receptors derive from a human donor in good health (CMV status not recorded). Some clones in this sample may be carry-over from other donors' samples.

This clonotype was seen more than once but under ten times. V is TRBV7-2 and J is TRBJ2-2, with D hard to call. Trimming took 3 bases from V and 6 from J, leaving 8 bases between them. The CDR3 length is 13 residues. The V gene's germline CDR1 is SGHTA and CDR2 FQGNSA. CDR3 amino acids: CASSFRSSGELFF. For the CDR3, the DNA is TGTGCCAGCAGCTTTAGAAGTTCCGGGGAGCTGTTTTTT.

This clonotype came up many times. This chain uses TRBV12-3 or TRBV12-4 with TRBJ2-7; 14 positions match TRBD2. V shed 5 bases and J 3 bases; nucleotides not matched to a gene: 6. The CDR3 is made up of 16 amino acids. Written as DNA, the CDR3 is TGTGCCAGCAGTCCCCACGGGACTAGCGGGAGCTACGAGCAGTACTTC. It encodes CASSPHGTSGSYEQYF.

This clonotype was observed at least ten times. This sequence joins TRBV7-2 and TRBJ2-5; 10 positions agree with TRBD1. CDR3 length equals 15 residues. V was pared by 3 bases and J by 5 bases, with 6 bases of the junction left unmatched. CDR1 SGHTA and CDR2 FQGNSA come from the germline V gene. CDR3 residues: CASSFDRGRQETQYF. For the CDR3, the DNA is TGTGCCAGCAGCTTCGACAGGGGGCGGCAGGAGACCCAGTACTTC.

This clonotype was seen more than once but under ten times. This rearrangement joins TRBV5-1 to TRBJ2-3; TRBD1 is a possible D gene (5 bases). The V and J ends lost 3 bases and 4 bases respectively, with 9 bases between them. The CDR3 loop spans 13 amino acids. Germline V gives CDR1 SGHRS, CDR2 YFSETQ. CDR3 sequence (DNA): TGCGCCAGCAGCTCAGGGTCGGCAGATACGCAGTATTTT. It codes for CASSSGSADTQYF. The variable domain in full, completed from reference TRBV5-1 and TRBJ2-3, reads KAGVTQTPRYLIKTRGQQVTLSCSPISGHRSVSWYQQTPGQGLQFLFEYFSETQRNKGNFPGRFSGRQFSNSRSEMNVSTLELGDSALYLCASSSGSADTQYFGPGTRLTVL.

This chain uses TRBV29-1 with TRBJ2-1, with D unclear. The CDR3 is made up of 12 amino acids. CDR1 SQVTM and CDR2 ANQGSEA come from the germline V gene. With 4 bases removed from V and 3 bases from J, the gap between germline ends came to 7 bases. Written as DNA, the CDR3 is TGCAGCGTTGGTCTAGACTACAATGAGCAGTTCTTC. Translating it yields CSVGLDYNEQFF.

The V and J genes are TRBV11-2 and TRBJ2-3; D possibly corresponds to TRBD2 (6 bases). The CDR3 has 16 residues. The V gene's germline CDR1 is SGHAT and CDR2 FQNNGV. Between the trimmed V and J ends, which lost 1 base and 2 bases, there was a span of 13 bases. CDR3 amino acids: CASSLGLAFLTDTQYF. The CDR3 DNA reads TGTGCCAGCAGCTTAGGCCTAGCGTTCCTCACAGATACGCAGTATTTT.

This clonotype occurred many times. This chain connects TRBV7-2 to TRBJ1-3, with D unresolved. The CDR3 contains 15 residues. Germline V CDR1 and CDR2: SGHTA, FQGNSA. The V gene lost 7 bases and the J gene lost 0 bases, with 13 bases spanning the gap. This chain's CDR3 is CASTPPLSSGNTIYF. The CDR3 DNA reads as TGTGCCAGCACCCCGCCTTTAAGCTCTGGAAACACCATATATTTT. Full variable domain (missing parts from reference TRBV7-2 and TRBJ1-3): GAGVSQSPSNKVTEKGKDVELRCDPISGHTALYWYRQSLGQGLEFLIYFQGNSAPDKSGLPSDRFSAERTGGSVSTLTIQRTQQEDSAVYLCASTPPLSSGNTIYFGEGSWLTVV.

This clonotype was counted at least ten times. The gene calls are TRBV7-2 and TRBJ2-7; 9 nucleotides line up with TRBD2. V shed 1 base and J 4 bases; nucleotides not matched to a gene: 8. CDR1 is SGHTA and CDR2 is FQGNSA in the germline V gene. The CDR3 length is 16 residues. The CDR3 loop reads CASSLGGLASGYEQYF. The CDR3 nucleotides read TGTGCCAGCAGCTTAGGAGGACTAGCGAGTGGGTACGAGCAGTACTTC.

This clonotype was observed a few times. The V gene is TRBV2, the J gene TRBJ2-5, with 10 bases lining up with TRBD2. CDR3 length equals 15 residues. The germline V gene encodes CDR1 SNHLY and CDR2 FYNNEI. The ends lost 1 base at V and 6 bases at J; junction bases unmatched: 5. The CDR3 sequence is CASSEGLAGVKTQYF. CDR3 DNA sequence: TGTGCCAGCAGTGAAGGCCTAGCGGGAGTAAAGACCCAGTACTTC.

This clonotype was recorded at least ten times. This chain links TRBV28 with TRBJ2-5; 13 bases are shared with TRBD2. The CDR3 loop spans 16 amino acids. Germline loops: CDR1 MDHEN, CDR2 SYDVKM. The ends lost 4 bases at V and 5 bases at J; junction bases unmatched: 7. This CDR3 reads CASSSGLAGRSETQYF. DNA of the CDR3: TGTGCCAGCAGTTCGGGACTAGCGGGGAGGTCGGAGACCCAGTACTTC. Full variable domain (missing parts from reference TRBV28 and TRBJ2-5): DVKVTQSSRYLVKRTGEKVFLECVQDMDHENMFWYRQDPGLGLRLIYFSYDVKMKEKGDIPEGYSVSREKKERFSLILESASTNQTSMYLCASSSGLAGRSETQYFGPGTRLLVL.

Many counts were recorded for this clonotype. The chain recombines TRBV7-8 with TRBJ2-1; perhaps TRBD1 as D (7 bases). CDR3 length equals 16 residues. The germline V gene encodes CDR1 SGHVS and CDR2 FQNEAQ. V shed 1 base and J shed 4 bases, with 14 bases lying between them. Written as DNA, the CDR3 is TGTGCCAGCAGCTTAGACGGGCAGGGGGGTTACAATGAGCAGTTCTTC. This translates into CASSLDGQGGYNEQFF. Full variable domain (outside the CDR3, taken from reference TRBV7-8 and TRBJ2-1): GAGVSQSPRYKVAKRGQDVALRCDPISGHVSLFWYQQALGQGPEFLTYFQNEAQLDKSGLPSDRFFAERPEGSVSTLKIQRTQQEDSAVYLCASSLDGQGGYNEQFFGPGTRLTVL.

The CDR3 DNA sequence: TGCGCCAGCAGCCAGGCGGACAGTAGGGAAAAACTGTTTTTT. Protein: CASSQADSREKLFF. The genes are TRBV4-3 and TRBJ1-4; maybe TRBD1 (6 bases). Germline V gives CDR1 LGHNA, CDR2 YSLEER. The V and J ends lost 3 bases and 8 bases respectively, with 13 bases between them. The CDR3 runs 14 residues.

This clonotype was counted many times. V usage is TRBV7-2 and J usage is TRBJ2-5; TRBD1 agrees at 12 bases. The V and J ends lost 5 bases and 4 bases, in that order; junction bases with no gene match: 5. This CDR3 region has 15 residues. CDR1 is SGHTA, CDR2 FQGNSA, per germline. CDR3 sequence reads: CASSPRDRGLETQYF. The CDR3 DNA follows: TGTGCCAGCAGCCCCCGGGACAGGGGGCTAGAGACCCAGTACTTC.

This clonotype was counted many times. The V call is TRBV7-2, the J call TRBJ2-3, with TRBD2 matching 7 bases. V gave up 3 bases and J gave up 4 bases; unmatched junction bases: 4. CDR3 length equals 14 residues. Germline-derived CDR1 and CDR2 are SGHTA and FQGNSA. CDR3 DNA sequence: TGTGCCAGCAGCTTCGGCGGGAGCTCAGATACGCAGTATTTT. Translated: CASSFGGSSDTQYF.

As concerns this clonotype: A much more abundant neighbour one base away suggests this may be a read error. J is TRBJ2-3 and V is TRBV5-1, with 8 bases that match TRBD1. Germline V gene sequence: CDR1 SGHRS, CDR2 YFSETQ. CDR3 length: 16 residues. Trimming removed 4 bases from V and 4 bases from J; junction bases left unmatched: 11. The CDR3 is CASSGIQGAVADTQYF. The CDR3 DNA reads TGCGCCAGCAGCGGTATCCAGGGGGCTGTCGCAGATACGCAGTATTTT.

V usage is TRBV29-1 and J usage is TRBJ2-7; D remains unclear. CDR3 length: 12 residues. Germline V gives CDR1 SQVTM, CDR2 ANQGSEA. The V gene lost 6 bases and the J gene lost 0 bases, with 9 bases spanning the gap. CDR3 loop: CSVSAGSYEQYF. CDR3 bases: TGCAGCGTATCGGCTGGCTCCTACGAGCAGTACTTC.

This chain's CDR3 is CASRETLPSSYNEQFF. The CDR3, as DNA: TGTGCCAGCAGGGAGACACTACCCAGCTCCTACAATGAGCAGTTCTTC. The chain links TRBV28 to TRBJ2-1, with unresolved D. The CDR3 covers 16 residues. Germline values: CDR1 MDHEN, CDR2 SYDVKM. V was trimmed by 6 bases and J by 0 bases, leaving 15 bases between them.

In its sample, this clonotype was seen many times. The V call is TRBV7-2, the J call TRBJ2-3; D gene uncertain. Germline assignment: CDR1 SGHTA and CDR2 FQGNSA. The CDR3 consists of 12 residues. Trimming removed 5 bases from V and 6 bases from J, with 9 bases in between. The CDR3 spells CASSQDADTQYF. CDR3 nucleotides: TGTGCCAGCAGCCAGGATGCCGATACGCAGTATTTT.

This clonotype was detected many times. The V gene is TRBV28, the J gene TRBJ1-6, with D tentatively TRBD1 (5 bases). The CDR3 length is 15 residues. Germline loops: CDR1 MDHEN, CDR2 SYDVKM. Trimming left V 3 bases short and J 10 bases short, with 16 bases between. CDR3 sequence: CASSFFSGSDSPLHF. As DNA, the CDR3 is TGTGCCAGCAGTTTCTTTTCAGGGTCTGACTCACCCCTCCACTTT. The variable domain in full, with the rest retrieved from reference TRBV28 and TRBJ1-6, is DVKVTQSSRYLVKRTGEKVFLECVQDMDHENMFWYRQDPGLGLRLIYFSYDVKMKEKGDIPEGYSVSREKKERFSLILESASTNQTSMYLCASSFFSGSDSPLHFGNGTRLTVT.

This clonotype was seen repeatedly, ten times or more. The chain combines TRBV6-2 or TRBV6-3 with TRBJ2-1; 11 nucleotides line up with TRBD2. Germline V gene lookup returns CDR1 MNHEY and CDR2 SVGEGT. The length of the CDR3 is 17 residues. Germline trimming cut 7 bases from V and 7 bases from J; bases unmatched to any gene: 15. Written as DNA, the CDR3 is TGTGCCAGCAAAGAAACTAGCGGGGGTTTCCTAGGGAATGAGCAGTTCTTC. Translation gives CASKETSGGFLGNEQFF.

This clonotype has ten or more counts. The chain combines TRBV3-1 with TRBJ2-2; no definite D call. The CDR3 totals 13 residues. Trimming removed 1 base from V and 6 bases from J, with 6 bases in between. The germline gives CDR1 LGHDT, CDR2 YNNKEL (reference sequence). CDR3 residues: CASSQVESGELFF. As DNA, the CDR3 is TGTGCCAGCAGCCAAGTAGAATCCGGGGAGCTGTTTTTT.

Only a few counts were recorded for this clonotype. This chain connects TRBV12-3 or TRBV12-4 to TRBJ2-5; 10 bases fit TRBD1. The trim removed 7 bases at V and 2 bases at J, leaving 13 bases unmatched. This CDR3 is 17 amino acids long. The CDR3 region has the DNA TGTGCCAGCACCCCCGGGGGTCGGACAGGGGGTCAAGAGACCCAGTACTTC. Encoded protein: CASTPGGRTGGQETQYF.

The chain has TRBV4-3 and TRBJ1-6, with D uncertain. The CDR3 is 13 amino acids. The ends were cut back, 0 bases at V and 9 bases at J, with 6 bases in the middle. Germline CDR1 reads LGHNA; CDR2 reads YSLEER. The CDR3 nucleotides are TGCGCCAGCAGCCAAGATAAGGGTTCACCCCTCCACTTT. Protein: CASSQDKGSPLHF.

Turning to this clonotype: A read error is possible here, since a much larger clone lies one base away. The J gene is TRBJ2-7, the V gene TRBV6-2 or TRBV6-3; D call uncertain. CDR1 is MNHEY and CDR2 is SVGEGT in the germline V gene. The CDR3 has 12 amino acids. In nucleotides, the CDR3 is TGTACCAGCAGTTACCCCTCCAGAGAGCAGTACTTC. This translates into CTSSYPSREQYF.

This clonotype was detected many times. Germline and junction disagree at one end, which may indicate a read error. J is TRBJ2-5 and V is TRBV7-7, with 13 positions matching TRBD2. The CDR3 extends over 15 amino acids. CDR1 is SSHAT, CDR2 FNYEAQ, per germline (reference sequence). CDR3 nucleotides: TGTGCTAGCAGCTTAGGACTAGCGGGAGTTGAGACCCAGTACTTC. It is translated as CASSLGLAGVETQYF.

This clonotype turned up a few times. J is TRBJ1-2 and V is TRBV3-1; 8 nucleotides align to TRBD1. The CDR3 covers 15 residues. Unmatched junction bases numbered 10, after V lost 4 bases and J lost 6 bases. In germline, CDR1 is LGHDT, CDR2 YNNKEL (reference sequence). In DNA, the CDR3 is TGTGCCAGCAGCCTAGGACAGGGAGGTGTCGATGGCTACACCTTC. It specifies CASSLGQGGVDGYTF.

V usage is TRBV10-3 and J usage is TRBJ2-1, with 11 bases matching TRBD2. The CDR3 consists of 14 residues. The germline V gene has CDR1 ENHRY and CDR2 SYGVKD. Trimming took 5 bases from V and 8 from J; bases not matched to a gene: 5. The CDR3 here is CAISLAGGGDEQFF. Here the CDR3 DNA reads TGTGCCATCAGTTTAGCGGGAGGGGGCGATGAGCAGTTCTTC.

Many counts were recorded for this clonotype. The chain has TRBV7-9 and TRBJ2-5; TRBD2 matches 8 bases. The CDR3 spans 17 residues. From germline, CDR1 is SEHNR and CDR2 FQNEAQ (reference sequence). After removal of 2 bases from V and 5 bases from J, the junction contained 13 bases not matched to a gene. CDR3 amino acids: CASSLTIRLAGGETQYF. The CDR3 DNA sequence: TGTGCCAGCAGCTTAACAATACGGCTAGCGGGCGGTGAGACCCAGTACTTC. Complete variable domain (other parts from reference TRBV7-9 and TRBJ2-5): DTGVSQNPRHKITKRGQNVTFRCDPISEHNRLYWYRQTLGQGPEFLTYFQNEAQLEKSRLLSDRFSAERPKGSFSTLEIQRTEQGDSAMYLCASSLTIRLAGGETQYFGPGTRLLVL.

This clonotype appeared many times. V is TRBV20-1 and J is TRBJ1-2; D might be TRBD1 (5 bases). The germline V and J ends were trimmed by 3 bases and 4 bases, with 12 bases remaining between them. The CDR3 loop spans 13 amino acids. Germline CDR1 DFQATT, CDR2 SNEGSKA (reference sequence). Here the CDR3 reads CSARERGGYGYTF. CDR3 DNA sequence: TGCAGTGCTAGGGAAAGGGGCGGCTATGGCTACACCTTC.

This clonotype was seen a few times. The rearrangement joins TRBV7-8 to TRBJ2-5; 7 nucleotides match TRBD2. Trimming at V came to 6 bases and at J to 1 base, leaving 17 bases not matched to a gene. Germline V CDR1 and CDR2: SGHVS, FQNEAQ. The CDR3 totals 18 residues. CDR3 nucleotide sequence: TGTGCCAGCAGACGTAGTGTCAGCGGGGTACCCCTCCAAGAGACCCAGTACTTC. Protein sequence: CASRRSVSGVPLQETQYF.

In its sample, this clonotype was seen many times. The chain carries TRBV7-2 and TRBJ1-1, with D unresolved. The CDR3 sequence is 13 residues long. The V and J ends lost 5 bases and 0 bases respectively, with 7 bases between them. Germline loops: CDR1 SGHTA, CDR2 FQGNSA. The CDR3 is CASSPGLNTEAFF. In DNA form, the CDR3 reads TGTGCCAGCAGCCCGGGATTGAACACTGAAGCTTTCTTT.

This clonotype was found a few times. This rearrangement joins TRBV12-3 or TRBV12-4 to TRBJ1-5, with D possibly matching TRBD1 (5 bases). Trimming left V 5 bases short and J 0 bases short, with 8 bases between. The CDR3 runs 14 residues. The DNA of the CDR3 is TGTGCCAGCAGTCGGACAAATAGCAATCAGCCCCAGCATTTT. It yields the protein CASSRTNSNQPQHF.